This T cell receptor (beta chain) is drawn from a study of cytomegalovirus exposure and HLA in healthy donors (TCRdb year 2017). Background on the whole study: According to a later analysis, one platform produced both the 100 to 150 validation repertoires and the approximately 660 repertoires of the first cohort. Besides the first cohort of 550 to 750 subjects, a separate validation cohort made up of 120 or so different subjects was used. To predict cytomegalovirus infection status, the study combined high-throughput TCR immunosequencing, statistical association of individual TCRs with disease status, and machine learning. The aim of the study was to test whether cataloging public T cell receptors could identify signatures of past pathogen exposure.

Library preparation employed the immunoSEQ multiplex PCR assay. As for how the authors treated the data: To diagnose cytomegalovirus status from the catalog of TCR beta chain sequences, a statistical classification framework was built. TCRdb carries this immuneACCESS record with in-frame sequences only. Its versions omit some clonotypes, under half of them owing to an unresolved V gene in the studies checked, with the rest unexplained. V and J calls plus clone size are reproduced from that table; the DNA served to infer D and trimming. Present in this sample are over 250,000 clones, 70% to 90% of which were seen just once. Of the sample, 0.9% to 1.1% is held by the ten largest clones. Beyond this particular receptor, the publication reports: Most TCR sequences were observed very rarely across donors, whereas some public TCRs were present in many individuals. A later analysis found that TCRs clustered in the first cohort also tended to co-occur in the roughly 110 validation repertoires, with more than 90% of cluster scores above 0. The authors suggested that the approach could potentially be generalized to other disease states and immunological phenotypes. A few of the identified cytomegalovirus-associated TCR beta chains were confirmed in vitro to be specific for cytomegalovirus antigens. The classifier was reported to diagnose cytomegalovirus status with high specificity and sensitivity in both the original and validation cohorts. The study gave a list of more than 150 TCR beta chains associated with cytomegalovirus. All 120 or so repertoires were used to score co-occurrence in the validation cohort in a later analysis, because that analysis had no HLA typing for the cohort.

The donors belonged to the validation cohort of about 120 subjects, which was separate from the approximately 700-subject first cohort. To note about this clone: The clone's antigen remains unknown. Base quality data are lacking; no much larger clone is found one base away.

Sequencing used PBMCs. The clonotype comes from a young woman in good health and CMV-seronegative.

The nucleotide sequence is TGTGCCAGCTTAGCCCCGGGGCGGGAGAAAGGCGAGCAGTACTTC. Its coded protein is CASLAPGREKGEQYF. The rearranged segments are TRBV6-5 and TRBJ2-7; TRBD2 lines up with 7 middle nucleotides. Trimmed from V: 8 bases; trimmed from J: 6 bases; junction bases lacking a gene match: 16. The germline V gene encodes CDR1 MNHEY and CDR2 SVGAGI. CDR3 length: 15 amino acids, cysteine to phenylalanine. The only DNA kept is the CDR3, 45 bases in frame from the first base.